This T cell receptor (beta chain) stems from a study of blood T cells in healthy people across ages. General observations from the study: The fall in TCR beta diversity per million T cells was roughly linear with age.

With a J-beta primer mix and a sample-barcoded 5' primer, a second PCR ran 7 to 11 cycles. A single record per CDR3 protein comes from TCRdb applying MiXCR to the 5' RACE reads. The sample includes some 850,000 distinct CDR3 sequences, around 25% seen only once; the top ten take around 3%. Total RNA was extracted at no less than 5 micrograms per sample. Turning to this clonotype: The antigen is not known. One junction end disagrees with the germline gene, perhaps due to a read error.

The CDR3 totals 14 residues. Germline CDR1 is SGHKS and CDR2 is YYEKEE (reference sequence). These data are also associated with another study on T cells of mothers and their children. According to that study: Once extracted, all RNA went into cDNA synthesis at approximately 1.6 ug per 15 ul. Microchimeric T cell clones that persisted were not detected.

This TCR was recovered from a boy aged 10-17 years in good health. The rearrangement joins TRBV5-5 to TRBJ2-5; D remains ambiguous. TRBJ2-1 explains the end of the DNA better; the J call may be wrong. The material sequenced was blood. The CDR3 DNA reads TGCGCCAGCAGCTTGGCCAAATCGGTTGGTGAGCAGTTCTTC. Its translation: CASSLAKSVGEQFF.